The T cell receptor (beta chain) under discussion was sequenced for a study of vaccination effects on CD4 cells after COVID-19. The table came from immunoSEQ multiplex PCR; TCRdb's copy has only in-frame clones and leaves some out. The sample lists under 40,000 clones, almost 85% seen once, with around 2% in the top ten. Sequencing was preceded by expansion of antigen-specific CD4+ T cells with viral peptide pools in the ViraFEST assay. It was after roughly 11 days of culture that CD4+ T cells were isolated. All study participants received two doses of BNT162b2 or mRNA-1273 vaccine. None of the vaccinated had previously contracted SARS-CoV-2, and their nucleocapsid antibodies tested negative. Per the germline V gene, CDR1 is SGHAT and CDR2 is FQNNGV. Trimming took 4 bases from V and 5 from J; bases not matched to a gene: 7. CDR3 length: 16 residues. This clone was detected once. No antigen is known for it.

The TCR was taken from a human donor who received a COVID-19 vaccine. Some clones in this sample may be carry-over from other donors' samples. This specimen consisted of CD4+ T cells from PBMCs cultured with HCoV-NL63 spike peptides, obtained after COVID-19 vaccination. The chain combines TRBV11-2 with TRBJ2-2, with 10 bases aligning to TRBD1. The CDR3 sequence is CASSSQTGGGTGELFF. Here the CDR3 DNA reads TGTGCCAGCAGCTCTCAGACAGGGGGCGGAACCGGGGAGCTGTTTTTT.